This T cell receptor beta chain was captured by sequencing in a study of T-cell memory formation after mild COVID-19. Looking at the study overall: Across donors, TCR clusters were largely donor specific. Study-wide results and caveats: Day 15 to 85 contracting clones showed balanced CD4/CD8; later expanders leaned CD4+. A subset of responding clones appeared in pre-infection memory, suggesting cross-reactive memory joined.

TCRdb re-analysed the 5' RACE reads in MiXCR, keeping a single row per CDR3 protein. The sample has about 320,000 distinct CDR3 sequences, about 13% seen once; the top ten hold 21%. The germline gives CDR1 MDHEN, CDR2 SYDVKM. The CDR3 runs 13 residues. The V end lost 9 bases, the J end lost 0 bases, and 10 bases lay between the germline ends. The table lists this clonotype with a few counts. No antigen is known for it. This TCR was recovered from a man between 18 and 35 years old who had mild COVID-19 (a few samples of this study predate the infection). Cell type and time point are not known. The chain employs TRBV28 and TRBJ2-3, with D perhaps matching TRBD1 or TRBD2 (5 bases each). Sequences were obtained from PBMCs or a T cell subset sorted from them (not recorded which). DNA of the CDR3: TGTGCCAGTTTGGGACCGAGCACAGATACGCAGTATTTT. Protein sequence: CASLGPSTDTQYF.